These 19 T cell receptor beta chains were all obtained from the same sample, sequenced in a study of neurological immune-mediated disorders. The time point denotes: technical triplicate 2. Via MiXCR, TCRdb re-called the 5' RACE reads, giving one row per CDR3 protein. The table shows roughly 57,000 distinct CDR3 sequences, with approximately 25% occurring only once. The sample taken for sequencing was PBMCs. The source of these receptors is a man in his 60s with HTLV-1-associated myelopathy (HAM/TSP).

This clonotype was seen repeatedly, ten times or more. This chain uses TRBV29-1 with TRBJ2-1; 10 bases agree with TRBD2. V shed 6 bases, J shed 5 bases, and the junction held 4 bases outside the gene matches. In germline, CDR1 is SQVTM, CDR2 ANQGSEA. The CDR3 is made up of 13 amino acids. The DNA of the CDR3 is TGCAGCGTCGGGACTAGCGAAAACAATGAGCAGTTCTTC. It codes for CSVGTSENNEQFF.

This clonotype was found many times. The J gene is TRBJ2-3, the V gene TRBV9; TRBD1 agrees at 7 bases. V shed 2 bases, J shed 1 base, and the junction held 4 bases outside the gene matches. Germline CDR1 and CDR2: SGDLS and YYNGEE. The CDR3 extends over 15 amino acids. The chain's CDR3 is CASSVSGQRTDTQYF. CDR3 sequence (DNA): TGTGCCAGCAGCGTTTCGGGACAGCGCACAGATACGCAGTATTTT.

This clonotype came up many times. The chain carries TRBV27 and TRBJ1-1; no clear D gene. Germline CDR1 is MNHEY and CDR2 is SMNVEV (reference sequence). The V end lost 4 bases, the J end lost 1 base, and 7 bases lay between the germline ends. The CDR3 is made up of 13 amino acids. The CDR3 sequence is CASSWSENTEAFF. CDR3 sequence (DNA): TGTGCCAGCAGTTGGTCAGAGAACACTGAAGCTTTCTTT.

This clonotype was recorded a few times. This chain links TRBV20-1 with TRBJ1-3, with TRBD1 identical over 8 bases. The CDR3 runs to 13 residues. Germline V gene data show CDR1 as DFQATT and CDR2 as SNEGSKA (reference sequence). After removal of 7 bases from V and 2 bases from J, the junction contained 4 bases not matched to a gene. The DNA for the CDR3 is TGCAGTGTTCTGGACAGGGCTGGAAACACCATATATTTT. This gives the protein CSVLDRAGNTIYF.

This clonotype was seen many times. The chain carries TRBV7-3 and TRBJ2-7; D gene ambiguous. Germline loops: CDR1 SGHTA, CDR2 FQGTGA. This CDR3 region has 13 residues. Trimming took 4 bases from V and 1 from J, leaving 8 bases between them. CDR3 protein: CASSSDASYEQYF. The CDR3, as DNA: TGTGCCAGCAGCTCAGACGCGTCCTACGAGCAGTACTTC.

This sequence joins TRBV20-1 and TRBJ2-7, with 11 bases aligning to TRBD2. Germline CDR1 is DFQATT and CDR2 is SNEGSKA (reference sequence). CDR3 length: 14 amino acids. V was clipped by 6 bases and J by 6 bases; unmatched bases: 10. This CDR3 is CSAITSGSVGEQYF. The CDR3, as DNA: TGCAGTGCCATTACTAGCGGGAGTGTGGGCGAGCAGTACTTC.

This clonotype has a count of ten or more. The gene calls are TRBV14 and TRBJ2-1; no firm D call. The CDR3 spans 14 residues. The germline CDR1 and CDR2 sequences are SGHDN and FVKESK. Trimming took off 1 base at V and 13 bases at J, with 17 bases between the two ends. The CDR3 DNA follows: TGTGCCAGCAGCCAAGGCGTGGTAAGAGCGCTTCAGTTCTTC. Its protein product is CASSQGVVRALQFF.

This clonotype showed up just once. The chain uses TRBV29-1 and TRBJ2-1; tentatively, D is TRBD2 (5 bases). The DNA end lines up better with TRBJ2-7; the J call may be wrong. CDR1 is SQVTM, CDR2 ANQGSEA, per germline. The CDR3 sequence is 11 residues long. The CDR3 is CSVRSPGEQYF. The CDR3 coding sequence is TGCAGCGTCCGCTCGCCGGGAGAGCAGTACTTC.

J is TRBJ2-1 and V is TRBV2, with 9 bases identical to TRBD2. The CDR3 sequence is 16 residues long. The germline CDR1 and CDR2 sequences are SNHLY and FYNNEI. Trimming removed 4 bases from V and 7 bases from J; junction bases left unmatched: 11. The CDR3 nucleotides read TGTGCCAGCAGTGCAGGGGGACTAGCAGGCGGGAATGAGCAGTTCTTC. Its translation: CASSAGGLAGGNEQFF. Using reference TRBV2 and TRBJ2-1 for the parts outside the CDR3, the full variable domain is EPEVTQTPSHQVTQMGQEVILRCVPISNHLYFYWYRQILGQKVEFLVSFYNNEISEKSEIFDDQFSVERPDGSNFTLKIRSTKLEDSAMYFCASSAGGLAGGNEQFFGPGTRLTVL.

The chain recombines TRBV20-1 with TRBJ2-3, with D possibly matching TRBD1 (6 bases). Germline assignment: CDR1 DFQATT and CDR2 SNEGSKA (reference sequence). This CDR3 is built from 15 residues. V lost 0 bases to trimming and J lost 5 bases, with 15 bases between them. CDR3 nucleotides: TGCAGTGCTAGAGATCGGCAGGGGACGATAGATACGCAGTATTTT. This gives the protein CSARDRQGTIDTQYF.

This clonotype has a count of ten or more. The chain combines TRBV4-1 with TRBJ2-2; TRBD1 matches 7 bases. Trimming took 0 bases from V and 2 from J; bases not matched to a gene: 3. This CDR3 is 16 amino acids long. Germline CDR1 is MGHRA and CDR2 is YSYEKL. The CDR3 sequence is CASSQDGTANTGELFF. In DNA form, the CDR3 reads TGCGCCAGCAGCCAAGATGGGACAGCAAACACCGGGGAGCTGTTTTTT.

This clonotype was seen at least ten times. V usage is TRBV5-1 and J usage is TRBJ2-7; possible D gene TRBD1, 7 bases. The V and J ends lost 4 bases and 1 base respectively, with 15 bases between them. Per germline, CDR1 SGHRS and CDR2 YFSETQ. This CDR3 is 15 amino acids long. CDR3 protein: CASSRGTERSYEQYF. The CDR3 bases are TGCGCCAGCAGCCGCGGGACAGAACGATCCTACGAGCAGTACTTC.

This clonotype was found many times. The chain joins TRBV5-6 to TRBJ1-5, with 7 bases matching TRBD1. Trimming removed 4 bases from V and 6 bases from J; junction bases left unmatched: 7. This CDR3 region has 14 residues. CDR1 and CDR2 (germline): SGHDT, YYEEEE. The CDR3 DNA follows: TGTGCCAGCAGCCAAAAACAGGGGCTTCAGCCCCAGCATTTT. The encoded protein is CASSQKQGLQPQHF.

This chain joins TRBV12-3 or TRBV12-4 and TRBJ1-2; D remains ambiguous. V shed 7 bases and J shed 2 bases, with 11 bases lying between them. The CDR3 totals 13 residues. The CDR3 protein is CASISGKNYGYTF. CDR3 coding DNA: TGTGCCAGCATCTCAGGAAAAAACTATGGCTACACCTTC.

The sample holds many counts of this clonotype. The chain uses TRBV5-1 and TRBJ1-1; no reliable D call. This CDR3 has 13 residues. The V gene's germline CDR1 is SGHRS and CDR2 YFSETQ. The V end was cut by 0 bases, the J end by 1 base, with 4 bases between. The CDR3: CASSLDRNTEAFF. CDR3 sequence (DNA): TGCGCCAGCAGCTTGGACAGGAACACTGAAGCTTTCTTT.

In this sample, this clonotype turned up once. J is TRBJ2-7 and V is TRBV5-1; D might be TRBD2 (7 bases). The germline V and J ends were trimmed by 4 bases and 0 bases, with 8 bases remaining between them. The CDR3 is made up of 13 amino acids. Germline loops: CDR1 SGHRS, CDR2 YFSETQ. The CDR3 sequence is CASSRGGSYEQYF. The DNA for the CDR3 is TGCGCCAGCAGCAGGGGGGGCTCCTACGAGCAGTACTTC.

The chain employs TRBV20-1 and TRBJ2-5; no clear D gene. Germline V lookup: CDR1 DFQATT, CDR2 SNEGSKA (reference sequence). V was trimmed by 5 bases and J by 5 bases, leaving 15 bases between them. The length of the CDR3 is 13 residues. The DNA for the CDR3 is TGCAGTGCTCTGCATACTGGCAGGGAGACCCAGTACTTC. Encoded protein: CSALHTGRETQYF.

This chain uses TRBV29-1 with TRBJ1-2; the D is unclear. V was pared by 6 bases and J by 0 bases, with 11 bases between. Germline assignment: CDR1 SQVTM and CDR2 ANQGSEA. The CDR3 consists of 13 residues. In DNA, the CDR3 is TGCAGCGTCGCCTTGTCCTCTAACTATGGCTACACCTTC. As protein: CSVALSSNYGYTF. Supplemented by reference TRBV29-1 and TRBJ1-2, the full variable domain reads SAVISQKPSRDICQRGTSLTIQCQVDSQVTMMFWYRQQPGQSLTLIATANQGSEATYESGFVIDKFPISRPNLTFSTLTVSNMSPEDSSIYLCSVALSSNYGYTFGSGTRLTVV.

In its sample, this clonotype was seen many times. The CDR3 sequence is CSAQHRGQGEKLFF. The CDR3, as DNA: TGCAGTGCTCAGCACAGGGGGCAGGGTGAAAAACTGTTTTTT. The chain uses TRBV20-1 and TRBJ1-4; 9 nucleotides match TRBD1. V dropped 5 bases and J dropped 7; count of bases not matched to a gene: 8. This CDR3 is built from 14 residues. Germline assignment: CDR1 DFQATT and CDR2 SNEGSKA (reference sequence).